Listed below are T cell receptor beta chains from one sample, sequenced in a study of T cells in localized non-small cell lung cancer. Assay used: immunoSEQ multiplex PCR; TCRdb lists only in-frame clones, some missing. This sample carries roughly 89,000 clones, roughly 91% of them seen once, and the ten largest clones take roughly 3.9%. The sample consisted of PBMCs, taken before any cancer treatment. The source of these receptors is a woman aged 40-69 years with stage II squamous cell lung carcinoma. Both conserved end residues are part of each CDR3. D genes are given only for firm matches. Size is omitted from some rows. Given values are once, few, many or a class for expanded clones.

cdr3_nt cdr3_aa clone_size d_call j_call v_call
TGTGCCAGCGCCCGACAGGGGGCTATCTACGAGCAGTACTTC CASARQGAIYEQYF - TRBD1 TRBJ2-7 TRBV6-5
TGTGCCAGCAGCTTTCAGGGACCCTCCACAGATACGCAGTATTTT CASSFQGPSTDTQYF - - TRBJ2-3 TRBV5-4
TGTGCCAGCAGCATTGGGGGCGGCTATGGCTACACCTTC CASSIGGGYGYTF - - TRBJ1-2 TRBV5-6
TGTGCCAGCAGTTACCGGAGGCGGGACACTGAAGCTTTCTTT CASSYRRRDTEAFF - - TRBJ1-1 TRBV27
TGCGCCAGCAGTCGAGGAGCGGGAGCGGGGCAAGGCACAGATACGCAGTATTTT CASSRGAGAGQGTDTQYF few TRBD2 TRBJ2-3 TRBV5-1
TGCGCCAGCAGACTCAACCCGGGACAGTTGAACTATGGCTACACCTTC CASRLNPGQLNYGYTF - TRBD1 TRBJ1-2 TRBV5-1
TGTGCCAGCAGCTTGGGCACTCAGCCCCAGCATTTT CASSLGTQPQHF - - TRBJ1-5 TRBV5-6
TGTGCCAGCAGACGGGACAGCACCTACGAGCAGTACTTC CASRRDSTYEQYF - TRBD1 TRBJ2-7 TRBV6-5
TGTGCCAGTAGTATTCTAACAGGGGGCTACTATGGCTACACCTTC CASSILTGGYYGYTF - TRBD1 TRBJ1-2 TRBV19
TGTGCCAGCAGTCTCGGACAGTCCTACGAGCAGTACTTC CASSLGQSYEQYF - - TRBJ2-7 TRBV27
TGTGCCAGCAGCTTCAAGACTAGCGGGAGAGTAGACATTCAGTACTTC CASSFKTSGRVDIQYF - TRBD2 TRBJ2-4 TRBV13
TGTGCCAGCAGTCCCCGGGACCTCCATTCACCCCTCCACTTT CASSPRDLHSPLHF - - TRBJ1-6 TRBV6-1
TGTGCCAGCAGTCCACCTCGTAGGGCAGATACGCAGTATTTT CASSPPRRADTQYF - - TRBJ2-3 TRBV27
TGTGCCAGCAGTTTATTCGGGAGTAAGGGCTACGAGCAGTACTTC CASSLFGSKGYEQYF - - TRBJ2-7 TRBV27
TGCGCCAGCAGCCCCAGACAGGGGGAGACCCAGTACTTC CASSPRQGETQYF - TRBD1 TRBJ2-5 TRBV5-1
TGTGCCAGCAGCCCACCCGGGACTAGCGGTAACAATGAGCAGTTCTTC CASSPPGTSGNNEQFF - TRBD2 TRBJ2-1 TRBV7-9
TGTGCCAGCAGCGTAAGTTTGATGAACACTGAAGCTTTCTTT CASSVSLMNTEAFF - - TRBJ1-1 TRBV9
TGTGCCAGCAGTCTCAGGGGGCGAAGTGAAAAACTGTTTTTT CASSLRGRSEKLFF - TRBD1 TRBJ1-4 TRBV6-5
TGTGCCAGCAGCTTAGGACTAGCGGGAGCCGATACGCAGTATTTT CASSLGLAGADTQYF once TRBD2 TRBJ2-3 TRBV13
TGTGCCAGCAGTACGACGGGACAGGGATTTGGAAACACCATATATTTT CASSTTGQGFGNTIYF - TRBD1 TRBJ1-3 TRBV28
TGTGCCAGCAGTTGGCGGGGAACTCAGCCCCAGCATTTT CASSWRGTQPQHF - - TRBJ1-5 TRBV28
TGCGCCAGCAGTGACCTTAGGGTGGAGGCCTACAATGAGCAGTTCTTC CASSDLRVEAYNEQFF - - TRBJ2-1 TRBV10-1
TGTGCCACCAGCACAAGGACAGTTATGAACACTGAAGCTTTCTTT CATSTRTVMNTEAFF - - TRBJ1-1 TRBV15
TGTGCCAGTATCAAAAAGTATGGGGTCCCCACAGATACGCAGTATTTT CASIKKYGVPTDTQYF - - TRBJ2-3 TRBV19
TGTGCCAGCAGCCCTGGGCCAACTTGGGCTTTCTTT CASSPGPTWAFF - - TRBJ1-1 TRBV5-8
TGTGCCAGCAGCTTAGCCAGGGGCGAGCAGTACTTC CASSLARGEQYF - - TRBJ2-7 TRBV7-2
TGTGCTTCCTCTGAGTCGCGGGCGAGTAATGAGCAGTTCTTC CASSESRASNEQFF once - TRBJ2-1 TRBV19
TGTGCCAGCAGTCCACAGGGACTTGGTAATTCACCCCTCCACTTT CASSPQGLGNSPLHF - - TRBJ1-6 TRBV6-5
TGCGCCAGCAGCTTGGGGGCAGGGGGCGTTGGCACTGAAGCTTTCTTT CASSLGAGGVGTEAFF - TRBD1 TRBJ1-1 TRBV5-1
TGTGCCAGCAGCGTTGGACCCAGTCGACCCCAGCATTTT CASSVGPSRPQHF - - TRBJ1-5 TRBV9
TGTGCCAGCAGTGAAACAGGGGGAACTGAAGCTTTCTTT CASSETGGTEAFF - TRBD1 TRBJ1-1 TRBV25-1
TGTGCCAGCAGTTACGAAGGTGATGGCTACACCTTC CASSYEGDGYTF - - TRBJ1-2 TRBV6-5
TGTGCCAGCAGCTTAGCATCCGACAGGGGGAAATCTGGGGCCAACGTCCTGACTTTC CASSLASDRGKSGANVLTF - TRBD1 TRBJ2-6 TRBV11-2
TGCGCCAGCAGCCCAGGGGGAGGTCCCCCCACCGAGCAGTACTTC CASSPGGGPPTEQYF - - TRBJ2-7 TRBV5-1
TGTGCCAGCAGCTTTTTTAGCGGGGGGACAGCCAAAAACATTCAGTACTTC CASSFFSGGTAKNIQYF - TRBD2 TRBJ2-4 TRBV11-2
TGTGCCATCAGTGGGCAGAAGGAACAGGGTAACTATGGCTACACCTTC CAISGQKEQGNYGYTF - - TRBJ1-2 TRBV10-3
TGTGCCAGCAGTCTGCAGGAGATTAATCAGCCCCAGCATTTT CASSLQEINQPQHF few - TRBJ1-5 TRBV6-6
TGTGCCAGCAGCTCGGGACCTCACAATGAGCAGTTCTTC CASSSGPHNEQFF - - TRBJ2-1 TRBV7-9
TGTGCCAGCAGCCCCGGGACAGCCAACACTGAAGCTTTCTTT CASSPGTANTEAFF - TRBD1 TRBJ1-1 TRBV11-3
TGTGCCACCAGCAGTGAGACTAGCGGGAGTCATGAGCAGTTCTTC CATSSETSGSHEQFF - TRBD2 TRBJ2-1 TRBV15
TGTGCCAGCAGTTACTCGAGGCAGGGGGTACGCTACACCTTC CASSYSRQGVRYTF once TRBD1 TRBJ1-2 TRBV6-6
TGTGCCAGCAGTGAAGGAGGACTAGCGCTCGAGACCCAGTACTTC CASSEGGLALETQYF - TRBD2 TRBJ2-5 TRBV6-1
TGTGCCAGCAGTTTGGGGAGGGACTATGGCTACACCTTC CASSLGRDYGYTF once - TRBJ1-2 TRBV28
TGTGCCAGCAGTTACGGACTCCTTAATGAGCAGTTCTTC CASSYGLLNEQFF - - TRBJ2-1 TRBV6-5
TGTGCCAGTAGTTTGGGGGTGATGGGGAATGAGCAGTTCTTC CASSLGVMGNEQFF - - TRBJ2-1 TRBV19
TGTGCCAGCAGTGAATGGACAGGGGGTCACGAGCAGTACTTC CASSEWTGGHEQYF - TRBD1 TRBJ2-7 TRBV25-1